The 26 T cell receptor beta chains in this list originate from one sample, sequenced in a study of T cells in Graves' hyperthyroidism and ophthalmopathy. Researchers amplified the TCR beta CDR3 regions from RNA transcripts. HTBI primers were employed in a first-round RT-PCR of the TCR CDR3. Each CDR3 protein is one row after TCRdb ran MiXCR on the multiplex PCR reads. This table has hundreds of thousands of distinct CDR3 sequences, roughly 16% appearing once. Material for sequencing was blood. The origin of the receptors is a woman aged 25-40 years with Graves' hyperthyroidism.

Ten or more counts support this clonotype. The V gene is TRBV20-1, the J gene TRBJ2-3; D is uncertain. The CDR3 covers 14 residues. With 4 bases removed from V and 1 base from J, the gap between germline ends came to 12 bases. CDR1 and CDR2 from the germline V gene are DFQATT and SNEGSKA (reference sequence). Here the CDR3 reads CSANDDRGTDTQYF. For the CDR3, the DNA is TGCAGTGCTAACGACGACCGGGGCACAGATACGCAGTATTTT.

The chain combines TRBV19 with TRBJ2-7, with no clear D. The CDR3 runs 14 residues. Germline loops: CDR1 LNHDA, CDR2 SQIVND (reference sequence). Trimming cost V 1 base and J 2 bases, with 9 bases left between them. The CDR3 DNA reads TGTGCCAGTAGTATAGTCATAAACGCCTACGAGCAGTACTTC. This codes for CASSIVINAYEQYF.

This clonotype was observed at least ten times. The CDR3 loop is CASSVRSAEQFF. CDR3 nucleotide sequence: TGTGCCAGCAGCGTACGTTCGGCTGAGCAGTTCTTC. This sequence joins TRBV9 and TRBJ2-1; unclear D gene. Germline values: CDR1 SGDLS, CDR2 YYNGEE. The length of the CDR3 is 12 residues. V dropped 1 base and J dropped 9 bases, with 8 bases sitting between them.

This clonotype showed up many times. The rearrangement links TRBV5-1 to TRBJ2-1; either TRBD1 or TRBD2 may supply D (5 bases each). V shed 2 bases and J shed 4 bases, with 10 bases lying between them. The CDR3 is 14 amino acids. Germline V gives CDR1 SGHRS, CDR2 YFSETQ. CDR3 amino acids: CASSFGDEYNEQFF. Here the CDR3 DNA reads TGCGCCAGCAGCTTTGGGGACGAGTACAATGAGCAGTTCTTC.

This clonotype was counted ten times or more. The chain couples TRBV2 to TRBJ2-5; D tentatively reads TRBD1 or TRBD2 (5 bases each). CDR1 and CDR2 from the germline V gene are SNHLY and FYNNEI. V lost 6 bases and J 2 bases, leaving 13 bases between the germline ends. This CDR3 is built from 14 residues. The CDR3 here is CASRRDQAQETQYF. The CDR3 DNA is TGTGCCAGCAGGAGGGACCAAGCGCAAGAGACCCAGTACTTC.

This clonotype was found many times. The chain carries TRBV28 and TRBJ2-1, with D possibly matching TRBD2 (7 bases). The CDR3 totals 16 residues. V lost 4 bases, J lost 6 bases, and 19 bases lay in between. Per germline, CDR1 MDHEN and CDR2 SYDVKM. DNA for the CDR3: TGTGCCAGCAGTTCTCCAGGGGTAGGACTAGGCAATGAGCAGTTCTTC. This translates into CASSSPGVGLGNEQFF.

This clonotype has at least ten counts. The V and J genes are TRBV5-6 and TRBJ2-1, with TRBD2 matching over 7 bases. This CDR3 has 16 amino acids. Trimming removed 4 bases from V and 4 bases from J; junction bases left unmatched: 11. CDR1 and CDR2 from the germline V gene are SGHDT and YYEEEE. The CDR3 region is CASSPLGGSEYNEQFF. In DNA form, the CDR3 reads TGTGCCAGCAGCCCCCTGGGCGGGAGTGAGTACAATGAGCAGTTCTTC.

In its sample, this clonotype was seen many times. The rearrangement uses TRBV28 and TRBJ2-3, with D possibly being TRBD2 (6 bases). CDR3 size: 17 residues. V was trimmed by 1 base and J by 1 base, leaving 15 bases between them. Germline V gene lookup returns CDR1 MDHEN and CDR2 SYDVKM. The CDR3 is CASSLLEGGTGTDTQYF. In DNA, the CDR3 is TGTGCCAGCAGTTTATTGGAAGGCGGGACGGGCACAGATACGCAGTATTTT.

There are many counts of this clonotype. The V call is TRBV5-1, the J call TRBJ2-3; D possibly corresponds to TRBD2 (6 bases). CDR3 size: 14 residues. The germline V gene encodes CDR1 SGHRS and CDR2 YFSETQ. The V and J ends lost 4 bases and 6 bases respectively, with 15 bases between them. Here the CDR3 DNA reads TGCGCCAGCAGCCGGACTACCTCTGGGGATACGCAGTATTTT. Amino acids: CASSRTTSGDTQYF.

The chain has TRBV7-3 and TRBJ2-3, with D perhaps matching TRBD2 (6 bases). The CDR3 consists of 15 residues. V lost 0 bases and J 4 bases, leaving 11 bases between the germline ends. CDR1 and CDR2 from the germline V gene are SGHTA and FQGTGA. The CDR3 spells CASSLTGGAPDTQYF. The DNA of the CDR3 is TGTGCCAGCAGCTTAACCGGGGGAGCCCCAGATACGCAGTATTTT. Filled out from reference TRBV7-3 and TRBJ2-3, the complete variable domain reads GAGVSQTPSNKVTEKGKYVELRCDPISGHTALYWYRQSLGQGPEFLIYFQGTGAADDSGLPNDRFFAVRPEGSVSTLKIQRTERGDSAVYLCASSLTGGAPDTQYFGPGTRLTVL.

The chain links TRBV4-1 to TRBJ2-2; D possibly corresponds to TRBD1 (5 bases). This CDR3 spans 18 amino acids. In germline, CDR1 is MGHRA, CDR2 YSYEKL. V was cut by 4 bases and J by 0 bases, with 18 bases left in between. CDR3 protein: CASSRPLGALTNTGELFF. CDR3 sequence (DNA): TGCGCCAGCAGCCGTCCCCTAGGGGCCTTAACGAACACCGGGGAGCTGTTTTTT.

CDR3 amino acids: CSVVQPLYGYTF. The CDR3 nucleotides read TGCAGCGTTGTCCAGCCTCTCTATGGCTACACCTTC. The chain couples TRBV29-1 to TRBJ1-2; D is unclear. V was trimmed by 4 bases and J by 4 bases, leaving 10 bases between them. The CDR3 has 12 residues. From germline, CDR1 is SQVTM and CDR2 ANQGSEA.

This clonotype was counted only a few times. The chain employs TRBV7-2 and TRBJ2-4; D tentatively fits TRBD1 or TRBD2 (5 bases each). V was trimmed by 3 bases and J by 5 bases, leaving 8 bases between them. Germline CDR1 is SGHTA and CDR2 is FQGNSA. The CDR3 runs to 13 residues. The CDR3 DNA is TGTGCCAGCAGCTTGGTGGGACAAAACATTCAGTACTTC. Its protein is CASSLVGQNIQYF.

The rearrangement joins TRBV19 to TRBJ2-2; weak D call: TRBD2 (6 bases). V shed 3 bases and J shed 2 bases, with 19 bases lying between them. The CDR3 covers 18 residues. The germline CDR1 and CDR2 sequences are LNHDA and SQIVND (reference sequence). The CDR3 is CASSIDGIAVTNTGELFF. CDR3 bases: TGTGCCAGTAGTATTGATGGAATAGCGGTAACAAACACCGGGGAGCTGTTTTTT.

Concerning this clonotype: The junction departs from the called germline gene at one end, perhaps through a read error. The chain combines TRBV9 with TRBJ2-5; D perhaps matches TRBD1 (5 bases). From germline, CDR1 is SGDLS and CDR2 YYNGEE. The CDR3 is 15 residues long. In DNA form, the CDR3 reads TGTGCCAGCAGCGTAGAGGGGTTGGGGCCAGAGACCCAGTGCTTC. Its translation: CASSVEGLGPETQCF.

V gene TRBV13 combines with J gene TRBJ2-1; 7 bases line up with TRBD2. The CDR3 extends over 17 amino acids. Germline V lookup: CDR1 PRHDT, CDR2 FYEKMQ (reference sequence). The J segment lost 0 bases and the V segment lost 6 bases, leaving 11 bases of the junction unmatched. CDR3 amino acids: CASSPGSSGSSYNEQFF. DNA of the CDR3: TGTGCCAGCAGTCCAGGGTCTAGCGGAAGCTCCTACAATGAGCAGTTCTTC. The full variable domain, completed using reference TRBV13 and TRBJ2-1, is AAGVIQSPRHLIKEKRETATLKCYPIPRHDTVYWYQQGPGQDPQFLISFYEKMQSDKGSIPDRFSAQQFSDYHSELNMSSLELGDSALYFCASSPGSSGSSYNEQFFGPGTRLTVL.

On this clonotype: This sequence may be a read error, since a much larger clone differs from it by one base. V gene TRBV11-2 combines with J gene TRBJ2-7; D is unclear. CDR1 and CDR2 (germline): SGHAT, FQNNGV. This CDR3 is built from 14 residues. V was trimmed by 2 bases and J by 2 bases, leaving 10 bases between them. This chain's CDR3 is CASSLKGMAYEQYF. The CDR3 coding sequence is TGTGCCAGCAGCTTAAAAGGGATGGCCTACGAGCAGTACTTC. Full variable domain (remainder filled in from reference TRBV11-2 and TRBJ2-7): EAGVAQSPRYKIIEKRQSVAFWCNPISGHATLYWYQQILGQGPKLLIQFQNNGVVDDSQLPKDRFSAERLKGVDSTLKIQPAKLEDSAVYLCASSLKGMAYEQYFGPGTRLTVT.

Only a few counts were recorded for this clonotype. This rearrangement joins TRBV27 to TRBJ1-6, with D tentatively TRBD1 (6 bases). The CDR3 is 15 amino acids. V was trimmed by 5 bases and J by 4 bases, leaving 12 bases between them. The germline CDR1 and CDR2 sequences are MNHEY and SMNVEV (reference sequence). For the CDR3, the DNA is TGTGCCAGCAGTGTCTCGGGGACATATAATTCACCCCTCCACTTT. This translates into CASSVSGTYNSPLHF.

At least ten counts were recorded for this clonotype. The chain carries TRBV4-1 and TRBJ1-1; D is unclear. Trimming took off 1 base at V and 0 bases at J, with 12 bases between the two ends. This CDR3 region has 16 residues. CDR1 and CDR2 from the germline V gene are MGHRA and YSYEKL. The CDR3 protein is CASSQANRNMNTEAFF. The CDR3 nucleotides read TGCGCCAGCAGCCAAGCTAATCGGAACATGAACACTGAAGCTTTCTTT.

This clonotype was counted a few times. The rearrangement joins TRBV11-2 to TRBJ2-3; D gene uncertain. The CDR3 is 15 residues long. Germline loops: CDR1 SGHAT, CDR2 FQNNGV. Trimming pared 1 base from V and 0 bases from J, leaving 8 bases between. CDR3 sequence reads: CASSLALVSTDTQYF. In nucleotides, the CDR3 is TGTGCCAGCAGCTTAGCGCTAGTTAGCACAGATACGCAGTATTTT.

This clonotype was counted many times. The rearrangement links TRBV5-5 to TRBJ1-5; D not resolved. The CDR3 consists of 16 residues. V was clipped by 5 bases and J by 0 bases, with 15 bases between them. The germline V gene encodes CDR1 SGHKS and CDR2 YYEKEE (reference sequence). The DNA of the CDR3 is TGTGCCAGCAGATTGACGGACGATTATAGCAATCAGCCCCAGCATTTT. It translates to CASRLTDDYSNQPQHF.

This clonotype was counted ten times or more. CDR3 sequence (DNA): TGCAGTGCCCGAGAGTCCGGACAGGGGCGATACGAGCAGTACTTC. Translated, it gives CSARESGQGRYEQYF. The rearrangement joins TRBV20-1 to TRBJ2-7; TRBD1 agrees at 9 bases. The CDR3 contains 15 residues. The V gene end was trimmed by 6 bases and the J gene end by 4 bases; junction bases not matched to a gene: 13. Germline V gives CDR1 DFQATT, CDR2 SNEGSKA (reference sequence).

This clonotype was seen repeatedly, ten times or more. The chain recombines TRBV28 with TRBJ2-7; 8 positions match TRBD1. V was clipped by 9 bases and J by 5 bases; unmatched bases: 9. The CDR3 is 13 residues long. Germline V gene sequence: CDR1 MDHEN, CDR2 SYDVKM. The CDR3 DNA follows: TGTGCCAGTAACGGACAGGGTCCCGACGAGCAGTACTTC. Residues: CASNGQGPDEQYF.

This clonotype has ten or more counts. The chain links TRBV18 to TRBJ2-3, with TRBD1 matching 7 bases. The CDR3 consists of 19 residues. J was trimmed by 0 bases and V by 3 bases; bases with no gene match: 15. Germline V CDR1 and CDR2: KGHSH, LQKENI. CDR3 sequence reads: CASSPTLAPRGTSTDTQYF. CDR3 DNA sequence: TGTGCCAGCTCACCTACTCTAGCCCCCAGGGGGACGAGCACAGATACGCAGTATTTT.

This clonotype came up a few times. The chain joins TRBV7-9 to TRBJ2-1; 8 bases are shared with TRBD2. V shed 5 bases and J 3 bases; nucleotides not matched to a gene: 12. Per the germline V gene, CDR1 is SEHNR and CDR2 is FQNEAQ (reference sequence). The CDR3 spans 17 residues. CDR3 sequence reads: CASSQVELADLYNEQFF. CDR3 DNA sequence: TGTGCCAGCAGCCAAGTGGAACTAGCGGACCTCTACAATGAGCAGTTCTTC.

The chain uses TRBV3-1 and TRBJ2-5, with TRBD2 matching 11 bases. The CDR3 contains 17 residues. With 4 bases clipped from V and 3 bases from J, the junction kept 10 bases outside the gene matches. Germline assignment: CDR1 LGHDT and CDR2 YNNKEL (reference sequence). The CDR3 bases are TGTGCCAGCAGCCCCGAACTAGCGGGAGTCGTGGAAGAGACCCAGTACTTC. This translates into CASSPELAGVVEETQYF.